These 25 T cell receptor beta chains were sequenced from one sample in a study of blood T cell repertoires in COVID-19. Here immunoSEQ multiplex PCR was the method, and the copy in TCRdb shows in-frame clones only, minus some. This sample has more than 250,000 clones, with roughly 85% found just once. Sequences were obtained from peripheral blood. Every receptor here comes from a man in his fifties with active or convalescent COVID-19.

CDR3 nucleotides: TGTGCCAGCAGCGTAGGTGGGGCCTCTGGAAACACCATATATTTT. It encodes CASSVGGASGNTIYF. The chain carries TRBV9 and TRBJ1-3; a weak D match, TRBD1 (5 bases). Trimming took 0 bases from V and 0 from J, leaving 7 bases between them. The CDR3 contains 15 residues. Germline V gene lookup returns CDR1 SGDLS and CDR2 YYNGEE.

The chain carries TRBV19 and TRBJ1-5; D remains unclear. V shed 0 bases and J shed 2 bases, with 17 bases lying between them. This CDR3 spans 18 amino acids. CDR1 LNHDA and CDR2 SQIVND come from the germline V gene (reference sequence). CDR3 protein: CASSIDRQALVGNQPQHF. The CDR3 bases are TGTGCCAGTAGTATAGATCGGCAGGCCCTTGTAGGCAATCAGCCCCAGCATTTT.

The V and J genes are TRBV4-1 and TRBJ1-5; D not certain. Germline CDR1 is MGHRA and CDR2 is YSYEKL. Trimming cost V 4 bases and J 0 bases, with 10 bases left between them. The CDR3 is made up of 15 amino acids. In DNA form, the CDR3 reads TGCGCCAGCAGCCTACAGAGAACTAGCAATCAGCCCCAGCATTTT. Amino acids: CASSLQRTSNQPQHF.

V gene TRBV9 combines with J gene TRBJ2-3; 7 bases agree with TRBD2. The CDR3 runs 16 residues. The V segment lost 0 bases and the J segment 1 base; nucleotides outside the gene matches: 5. Germline V lookup: CDR1 SGDLS, CDR2 YYNGEE. CDR3 bases: TGTGCCAGCAGCGTAGTGGCGGGAGTGGGCACAGATACGCAGTATTTT. Protein sequence: CASSVVAGVGTDTQYF.

Concerning this clone: Mismatch with germline at one junction end may stem from a read error. The gene calls are TRBV7-6 and TRBJ2-5, with D perhaps matching TRBD1 (6 bases). Per the germline V gene, CDR1 is SGHVS and CDR2 is FNYEAQ. CDR3 size: 14 residues. The chain's CDR3 is CASTLQGSRETQYF. CDR3 nucleotide sequence: TGTGCCAGCACCTTACAGGGATCTCGAGAGACCCAGTACTTC.

The chain carries TRBV10-3 and TRBJ1-1; tentatively, D is TRBD1 (5 bases). Trimming took off 5 bases at V and 0 bases at J, with 10 bases between the two ends. The germline gives CDR1 ENHRY, CDR2 SYGVKD. The CDR3 loop spans 14 amino acids. Here the CDR3 reads CAISIDSMNTEAFF. Here the CDR3 DNA reads TGTGCCATCAGTATAGACAGCATGAACACTGAAGCTTTCTTT.

This clone came up once. The V and J genes are TRBV10-3 and TRBJ1-3, with a possible D match to TRBD1 (5 bases). V lost 3 bases and J lost 0, with 9 bases in between. Germline CDR1 reads ENHRY; CDR2 reads SYGVKD. This CDR3 has 15 amino acids. The CDR3 region is CAISEGARSGNTIYF. In DNA form, the CDR3 reads TGTGCCATCAGTGAAGGGGCCCGCTCTGGAAACACCATATATTTT.

The chain has TRBV7-3 and TRBJ2-3; 11 bases match TRBD2. The CDR3 is made up of 17 amino acids. J was trimmed by 4 bases and V by 5 bases; bases with no gene match: 11. Germline values: CDR1 SGHTA, CDR2 FQGTGA. The CDR3 bases are TGTGCCAGCAGCCCCGGGACTAGCGGAGGGTGGGCAGATACGCAGTATTTT. Translation: CASSPGTSGGWADTQYF.

The V and J genes are TRBV10-2 and TRBJ2-7, with TRBD2 matching over 10 bases. With 4 bases clipped from V and 3 bases from J, the junction kept 9 bases outside the gene matches. Germline V gene lookup returns CDR1 WSHSY and CDR2 SAAADI. This CDR3 is built from 16 residues. Written as DNA, the CDR3 is TGCGCCAGCAGTGCCAGGAGCGGGAGGGCCCGCTACGAGCAGTACTTC. This codes for CASSARSGRARYEQYF.

The chain uses TRBV18 and TRBJ1-1, with 10 bases identical to TRBD1. The V and J ends lost 6 bases and 6 bases, in that order; junction bases with no gene match: 7. The CDR3 contains 14 residues. The germline CDR1 and CDR2 sequences are KGHSH and LQKENI. The CDR3 loop reads CASSQDRGRAEAFF. In DNA form, the CDR3 reads TGTGCCAGCTCTCAGGACAGGGGGAGGGCTGAAGCTTTCTTT.

The J gene is TRBJ2-1, the V gene TRBV4-1, with TRBD2 matching over 7 bases. J was trimmed by 0 bases and V by 2 bases; bases with no gene match: 4. The CDR3 contains 16 residues. Germline CDR1 reads MGHRA; CDR2 reads YSYEKL. The CDR3 is CASSQPGRASYNEQFF. The CDR3 coding sequence is TGCGCCAGCAGCCAACCTGGGAGGGCCTCCTACAATGAGCAGTTCTTC.

The chain recombines TRBV5-1 with TRBJ1-4; TRBD1 matches 11 bases. From germline, CDR1 is SGHRS and CDR2 YFSETQ. V lost 4 bases and J lost 0; bases outside the gene matches: 5. The CDR3 contains 17 residues. Written as DNA, the CDR3 is TGCGCCAGCAGCCCCGGGACAGGGGGTGCAACTAATGAAAAACTGTTTTTT. Its protein is CASSPGTGGATNEKLFF.

The V call is TRBV7-6, the J call TRBJ2-1, with 8 bases lining up with TRBD1. Trimming removed 1 base from V and 10 bases from J; junction bases left unmatched: 9. CDR1 and CDR2 (germline): SGHVS, FNYEAQ. This CDR3 is built from 15 residues. The CDR3, as DNA: TGTGCCAGCAGCTTAGGTCTAGGACAGGGAGAGGAGCAGTTCTTC. Translated, it gives CASSLGLGQGEEQFF.

The table lists this clone with a few counts. The V gene is TRBV4-3, the J gene TRBJ1-1; D is ambiguous. V was cut by 6 bases and J by 4 bases, with 15 bases left in between. The CDR3 is 14 amino acids. The germline gives CDR1 LGHNA, CDR2 YSLEER. The CDR3 is CASRPAVRGTEAFF. The CDR3 DNA reads TGCGCCAGCAGACCCGCGGTGCGGGGCACTGAAGCTTTCTTT.

The chain is built from TRBV28 and TRBJ1-1, with 9 bases that match TRBD1. This CDR3 spans 13 amino acids. Germline CDR1 is MDHEN and CDR2 is SYDVKM. With V trimmed by 6 bases and J by 7 bases, 6 bases remained unmatched. The CDR3 is CASSPRDRVEAFF. DNA of the CDR3: TGTGCCAGCAGCCCTAGGGACAGGGTTGAAGCTTTCTTT.

CDR3: CASREDSHNSPLHF. DNA of the CDR3: TGTGCCAGCAGAGAGGACAGCCATAATTCACCCCTCCACTTT. The V and J genes are TRBV2 and TRBJ1-6; maybe TRBD1 (6 bases). V lost 6 bases and J lost 5, with 11 bases in between. Germline V lookup: CDR1 SNHLY, CDR2 FYNNEI. The CDR3 spans 14 residues.

V is TRBV7-3 and J is TRBJ2-2; TRBD2 is a possible D gene (6 bases). The CDR3 is 15 amino acids. CDR1 and CDR2 from the germline V gene are SGHTA and FQGTGA. V lost 5 bases and J 4 bases, leaving 14 bases between the germline ends. CDR3 protein: CASSPIGGGTGELFF. The CDR3 nucleotides read TGTGCCAGCAGCCCAATCGGGGGAGGCACCGGGGAGCTGTTTTTT.

The chain combines TRBV18 with TRBJ2-3; TRBD1 aligns across 7 bases. With 6 bases clipped from V and 0 bases from J, the junction kept 9 bases outside the gene matches. CDR1 is KGHSH and CDR2 is LQKENI in the germline V gene. The CDR3 runs 16 residues. DNA for the CDR3: TGTGCCAGCTCGAAACAGGGGCTCTCTAGCACAGATACGCAGTATTTT. Protein sequence: CASSKQGLSSTDTQYF.

Concerning this clone: One end of the junction does not line up with germline, which may come from a read error. The sample contains more than one DNA sequence encoding this CDR3. The gene calls are TRBV7-9 and TRBJ1-3; unclear D gene. There are 13 residues in the CDR3. CDR1 and CDR2 (germline): SEHNR, FQNEAQ (reference sequence). CDR3 DNA sequence: TGCGCCAGCCTTTTTCTCTCTGGAAACACCATATATTTT. Its translation: CASLFLSGNTIYF.

The V and J genes are TRBV28 and TRBJ1-1; TRBD1 is a possible D gene (6 bases). The CDR3 length is 16 residues. Germline V gives CDR1 MDHEN, CDR2 SYDVKM. Between the trimmed V and J ends, which lost 3 bases and 1 base, there was a span of 15 bases. CDR3 sequence: CASSFAGARGNTEAFF. In DNA form, the CDR3 reads TGTGCCAGCAGTTTCGCGGGGGCGCGGGGGAACACTGAAGCTTTCTTT.

This chain uses TRBV29-1 with TRBJ1-1, with 8 bases identical to TRBD1. Germline-derived CDR1 and CDR2 are SQVTM and ANQGSEA. There are 13 residues in the CDR3. J was trimmed by 4 bases and V by 6 bases; bases with no gene match: 7. As DNA, the CDR3 is TGCAGCGTCAGACAGGGGCCGCGCACTGAAGCTTTCTTT. Translated: CSVRQGPRTEAFF.

In this sample, this clone turned up a few times. The chain joins TRBV5-5 to TRBJ1-2, with a weak D call TRBD1 (5 bases). Trimming pared 0 bases from V and 8 bases from J, leaving 11 bases between. The length of the CDR3 is 13 residues. Germline lookup yields CDR1 SGHKS and CDR2 YYEKEE (reference sequence). CDR3 DNA: TGTGCCAGCAGCTTGGAGGGGTTAGGAGGCTACACCTTC. Protein: CASSLEGLGGYTF.

The V call is TRBV6-5, the J call TRBJ2-7; 7 bases align to TRBD1. The CDR3 sequence is 15 residues long. Germline assignment: CDR1 MNHEY and CDR2 SVGAGI. J lost 4 bases, V lost 7 bases, and 13 bases had no gene match. The CDR3 DNA is TGTGCCAGCAACTCAGGAAACAGGGGAATGTACGAGCAGTACTTC. Translation: CASNSGNRGMYEQYF.

The chain employs TRBV3-1 (or the pseudogene TRBV3-2) and TRBJ1-2, with D possibly being TRBD1 (6 bases). The CDR3 has 11 residues. The V end lost 9 bases, the J end lost 5 bases, and 10 bases lay between the germline ends. The germline V gene has CDR1 LGHDT and CDR2 YNNKEL (reference sequence). CDR3: CASGQSYGYTF. CDR3 in DNA: TGTGCCAGTGGACAGTCTTATGGCTACACCTTC.

J is TRBJ2-7 and V is TRBV19; 10 bases fit TRBD2. J lost 3 bases, V lost 4 bases, and 6 bases had no gene match. The CDR3 has 15 residues. Germline lookup yields CDR1 LNHDA and CDR2 SQIVND (reference sequence). The CDR3 DNA follows: TGTGCCAGTAGTAGGACTAGCGGTGGAATCTACGAGCAGTACTTC. This sequence encodes CASSRTSGGIYEQYF.